This T cell receptor beta chain was retrieved from a study of T-cell memory formation after mild COVID-19. Study-wide background: TCR clusters mostly belonged to single donors. General observations from the study: Second-wave clones that peaked on day 37 lacked confirmed SARS-CoV-2 specificity. CD4+ contracting clones were mainly CM and EM; CD8+ ones, EMRA.

TCR alpha and TCR beta cDNA libraries carrying sample barcodes and UMIs were produced by 5'RACE using constant-segment primers. Each CDR3 protein gets one entry after TCRdb re-called the 5' RACE reads with MiXCR. The profile covers roughly 400,000 distinct CDR3 sequences, with roughly 15% appearing a single time and approximately 21% taken by the ten largest. Germline V CDR1 and CDR2: LGHDT, YNNKEL (reference sequence). The CDR3 extends over 12 amino acids. V was clipped by 2 bases and J by 10 bases, with 8 bases between them. Only a few counts were recorded for this clonotype. Its antigen is undetermined.

The source material was PBMCs or a T cell subset sorted from them (not recorded which). The TCR originated in a man aged 18-30 years who had mild COVID-19 (a few samples of this study predate the infection). Cell type and time point are not known. The V gene is TRBV3-1, the J gene TRBJ1-4; D is undetermined. This CDR3 is CASSQRTRKLFF. The CDR3 DNA sequence: TGTGCCAGCAGCCAAAGGACCCGAAAACTGTTTTTT.